This TCR beta chain was sequenced for a study of blood T cell repertoires in COVID-19. Study-wide background: Acute and convalescent COVID-19 samples came from the United States, Italy and Spain. The analysed material was cDNA or gDNA that came from T cells, B-cell-depleted T cells, or PBMCs.

CDR1 SGHRS and CDR2 YFSETQ come from the germline V gene. This CDR3 comprises 18 residues. Trimming removed 0 bases from V and 3 bases from J; junction bases left unmatched: 8. Repertoires were generated with immunoSEQ multiplex PCR, while TCRdb's copy carries only in-frame clones and drops some. The table lists about 100,000 clones, roughly nine tenths of them singletons. The chain has TRBV5-1 and TRBJ2-6; 8 bases fit TRBD1. This TCR derives from a young man in a cohort sampled during active COVID-19. The sequenced sample was peripheral blood. CDR3 coding DNA: TGCGCCAGCAGCTTGGTTAGCAGGGGGCGCTTTGGGGCCAACGTCCTGACTTTC. Its translation: CASSLVSRGRFGANVLTF.